Presented here are 21 T cell receptor beta chains from one specimen sequenced in a study of blood T cells in healthy people across ages. PCR was performed a second time for about 7 to 11 cycles using a sample-barcoded 5' primer and a J-beta primer mix. MiXCR, run by TCRdb on the 5' RACE reads, gives a single entry per CDR3 protein. The table has some 1,800,000 distinct CDR3 sequences, about two fifths seen once. Sequenced: blood. Source of these receptors: a human donor in good health.

The chain has TRBV3-1 and TRBJ1-4; no clear D gene. The CDR3 spans 15 residues. Trimming cost V 4 bases and J 3 bases, with 12 bases left between them. Looked up from germline, CDR1 is LGHDT and CDR2 is YNNKEL (reference sequence). CDR3 protein: CASSPAWAANEKLFF. DNA for the CDR3: TGTGCCAGCAGCCCCGCATGGGCGGCTAATGAAAAACTGTTTTTT.

The chain combines TRBV7-8 with TRBJ1-2; D is perhaps TRBD1 (5 bases). This CDR3 comprises 15 residues. Trimming removed 5 bases at V and 4 bases at J, with 17 bases between. CDR1 is SGHVS and CDR2 is FQNEAQ in the germline V gene. The CDR3 nucleotides read TGTGCCAGCAGCCCAGACAGAACGCTCGGCTATGGCTACACCTTC. Translation: CASSPDRTLGYGYTF. The whole variable domain, filled in from reference TRBV7-8 and TRBJ1-2, reads GAGVSQSPRYKVAKRGQDVALRCDPISGHVSLFWYQQALGQGPEFLTYFQNEAQLDKSGLPSDRFFAERPEGSVSTLKIQRTQQEDSAVYLCASSPDRTLGYGYTFGSGTRLTVV.

The chain is built from TRBV4-1 and TRBJ1-1, with D maybe TRBD1 (6 bases). Trimming removed 0 bases from V and 1 base from J, with 18 bases in between. The CDR3 loop spans 18 amino acids. CDR1 and CDR2 from the germline V gene are MGHRA and YSYEKL. The CDR3 DNA sequence: TGCGCCAGCAGCCAAGATCCCCAAACAGGGATAGGGAACACTGAAGCTTTCTTT. Amino acid sequence: CASSQDPQTGIGNTEAFF.

This clonotype was picked up a small number of times. The chain employs TRBV29-1 and TRBJ2-5; D possibly corresponds to TRBD2 (6 bases). The CDR3 has 13 amino acids. Germline lookup yields CDR1 SQVTM and CDR2 ANQGSEA. V was trimmed by 6 bases and J by 5 bases, leaving 16 bases between them. The CDR3 sequence: CSVLTGGWETQYF. Written as DNA, the CDR3 is TGCAGCGTCCTCACCGGGGGTTGGGAGACCCAGTACTTC.

This clonotype has a handful of counts. This chain uses TRBV7-2 with TRBJ1-5; no firm D call. Per germline, CDR1 SGHTA and CDR2 FQGNSA. The CDR3 consists of 14 residues. The germline V and J ends were trimmed by 2 bases and 6 bases, with 11 bases remaining between them. The CDR3 nucleotides are TGTGCCAGCAGCTTACTTGGGGAACTTCAGCCCCAGCATTTT. Encoded protein: CASSLLGELQPQHF.

The chain carries TRBV5-1 and TRBJ1-5; D perhaps matches TRBD1 (6 bases). Looked up from germline, CDR1 is SGHRS and CDR2 is YFSETQ. V was pared by 0 bases and J by 7 bases, with 11 bases between. The CDR3 is 14 residues long. DNA of the CDR3: TGCGCCAGCAGCTTGGTCCCAGGGGAACAGCCCCAGCATTTT. Amino acid sequence: CASSLVPGEQPQHF.

CDR3 in DNA: TGTGCCAGCAGGTGGCAAGACACGAGGGGAGGTGAAAAACTGTTTTTT. It translates to CASRWQDTRGGEKLFF. The chain is built from TRBV28 and TRBJ1-4, with D tentatively TRBD1 (5 bases). This CDR3 has 16 amino acids. With 6 bases removed from V and 7 bases from J, the gap between germline ends came to 21 bases. Germline V gives CDR1 MDHEN, CDR2 SYDVKM.

About this clonotype: The junction and the germline gene differ at one end; a read error may be behind it. V gene TRBV2 combines with J gene TRBJ2-5; D uncertain. This CDR3 contains 12 residues. Germline V CDR1 and CDR2: SNHLY, FYNNEI. CDR3 sequence (DNA): TGTGCCAACAGTTTCGCTCAAGAGACCCAGTACTTC. Encoded protein: CANSFAQETQYF.

In its sample, this clonotype was seen many times. The chain combines TRBV29-1 with TRBJ2-4, with 9 bases identical to TRBD1. The last part of the DNA fits TRBJ2-7 better; the J call may be wrong. Germline V lookup: CDR1 SQVTM, CDR2 ANQGSEA. The CDR3 loop spans 15 amino acids. The CDR3, as DNA: TGCAGCGTCGTCGGGACAGGGAATAGTGGGGACGAGCAGTACTTC. Amino acids: CSVVGTGNSGDEQYF.

The chain carries TRBV4-2 and TRBJ1-1, with D hard to call. The CDR3 is made up of 15 amino acids. The germline V gene has CDR1 LGHNA and CDR2 YNFKEQ. V lost 0 bases and J 4 bases, leaving 12 bases between the germline ends. The CDR3 bases are TGTGCCAGCAGCCAAGATAGGGCATTGAGCACTGAAGCTTTCTTT. Translating gives CASSQDRALSTEAFF.

V and J are TRBV7-2 and TRBJ2-3, with 7 bases lining up with TRBD2. From germline, CDR1 is SGHTA and CDR2 FQGNSA. CDR3 length: 15 amino acids. The junction had 4 bases not matched to a gene; V was cut back by 3 bases and J by 1 base. The CDR3 DNA reads TGTGCCAGCAGCTTGGGGGGGAAGGGCACAGATACGCAGTATTTT. Translation gives CASSLGGKGTDTQYF.

Many counts were recorded for this clonotype. This sequence joins TRBV5-1 and TRBJ1-1; D is undetermined. CDR3 length: 14 amino acids. Trimming stripped 1 base from V and 5 bases from J, with 12 bases between. Germline CDR1 is SGHRS and CDR2 is YFSETQ. In DNA, the CDR3 is TGCGCCAGCAGCTTGTCGAGACTGTCGACTGAAGCTTTCTTT. The encoded protein is CASSLSRLSTEAFF.

The J gene is TRBJ1-5, the V gene TRBV29-1; 7 bases map to TRBD1. This CDR3 contains 14 residues. V gave up 6 bases and J gave up 0 bases; unmatched junction bases: 5. CDR1 is SQVTM, CDR2 ANQGSEA, per germline. CDR3 protein: CSVVTGNSNQPQHF. The CDR3 DNA reads TGCAGCGTCGTGACAGGGAATAGCAATCAGCCCCAGCATTTT. Full variable domain (rest looked up from reference TRBV29-1 and TRBJ1-5): SAVISQKPSRDICQRGTSLTIQCQVDSQVTMMFWYRQQPGQSLTLIATANQGSEATYESGFVIDKFPISRPNLTFSTLTVSNMSPEDSSIYLCSVVTGNSNQPQHFGDGTRLSIL.

This sequence joins TRBV10-3 and TRBJ1-6, with D tentatively TRBD1 (6 bases). Per germline, CDR1 ENHRY and CDR2 SYGVKD. Trimming removed 9 bases at V and 5 bases at J, with 23 bases between. CDR3 size: 17 residues. The CDR3 DNA reads as TGTGCCATGCACCCCGACAGGCCTTCAACCCATAATTCACCCCTCCACTTT. It codes for CAMHPDRPSTHNSPLHF.

The chain carries TRBV6-5 and TRBJ2-2; 8 nucleotides align to TRBD1. Germline V gives CDR1 MNHEY, CDR2 SVGAGI. The CDR3 totals 14 residues. V trimming: 6 bases; J trimming: 6 bases; junction bases outside the gene matches: 6. As DNA, the CDR3 is TGTGCCAGCAGGCCCAGGGGGCAGGCCGGGGAGCTGTTTTTT. This encodes CASRPRGQAGELFF.

Comment on this clonotype: Its ends do not fully match the called genes, so a read error is possible. The rearrangement links TRBV6-1 to TRBJ2-7; D is uncertain. This CDR3 region has 12 residues. Germline lookup yields CDR1 MNHNS and CDR2 SASEGT. The CDR3 bases are TGTACCAGCAATGTCGGCGACTACGAGCAGTACTTC. It specifies CTSNVGDYEQYF.

This clonotype was observed a handful of times. The chain couples TRBV4-1 to TRBJ2-1, with 9 bases aligning to TRBD2. The CDR3 loop spans 17 amino acids. V gave up 3 bases and J gave up 7 bases; unmatched junction bases: 13. Germline lookup yields CDR1 MGHRA and CDR2 YSYEKL. CDR3 bases: TGCGCCAGCAGCCACAGCCCGGCCTGGCTAGCGGGAAATGAGCAGTTCTTC. Amino acids: CASSHSPAWLAGNEQFF.

The chain combines TRBV7-8 with TRBJ1-2; no definite D call. Germline CDR1 reads SGHVS; CDR2 reads FQNEAQ. V was cut by 0 bases and J by 4 bases, with 15 bases left in between. There are 16 residues in the CDR3. The CDR3 loop reads CASSLARVGAVYGYTF. DNA for the CDR3: TGTGCCAGCAGCTTAGCGCGAGTGGGTGCCGTCTATGGCTACACCTTC.

The chain carries TRBV4-2 and TRBJ1-2; D is uncertain. CDR1 and CDR2 (germline): LGHNA, YNFKEQ. Trimming stripped 1 base from V and 2 bases from J, with 8 bases between. CDR3 length: 14 residues. The DNA for the CDR3 is TGTGCCAGCAGCCAAGTAACAGCCAACTATGGCTACACCTTC. It codes for CASSQVTANYGYTF.

In regard to this clonotype: One end of the junction varies from germline; a read error may be responsible. CDR3 in DNA: TGTACCAGCAGCATAGACAGGGCTTGGGAGCAGTTCTTC. Protein sequence: CTSSIDRAWEQFF. V gene TRBV6-5 combines with J gene TRBJ2-1, with 7 bases matching TRBD1. The germline V gene has CDR1 MNHEY and CDR2 SVGAGI. This CDR3 spans 13 amino acids.

In its sample, this clonotype was seen a few times. This may come from a read error, since a much larger clone is one base off. The CDR3, as DNA: TGTGCCAGCAGCCCGAGACAGTCCTACAATGAGCAGTTCTTC. Residues: CASSPRQSYNEQFF. The genes are TRBV5-5 and TRBJ2-1; possibly TRBD1 for D (5 bases). CDR3 length: 14 residues. Trimming cost V 4 bases and J 1 base, with 9 bases left between them. CDR1 SGHKS and CDR2 YYEKEE come from the germline V gene (reference sequence).